Detailed here is one T cell receptor (beta chain). Its cognate antigen is unknown. This entry comes from a study of cytomegalovirus exposure and HLA in healthy donors. Points from the study as a whole: The study listed around 150 cytomegalovirus-associated TCR beta chains.

There are 15 residues in the CDR3. V dropped 2 bases and J dropped 10 bases, with 18 bases sitting between them. CDR1 MNHEY and CDR2 SMNVEV come from the germline V gene (reference sequence). Clones were read by immunoSEQ multiplex PCR, and TCRdb kept only the in-frame ones, dropping some. The data hold about 330,000 clones, with about 90% observed a single time. What was sequenced was PBMCs. The receptor's source is a woman aged 25 to 39 in good health and CMV-seropositive. This rearrangement joins TRBV27 to TRBJ2-1; either TRBD1 or TRBD2 may fit D (6 bases each). CDR3 coding DNA: TGTGCCAGCAGTTTAGACGGGGGCGGCGGCCCCGAGCAGTTCTTC. Amino acid sequence: CASSLDGGGGPEQFF.